The clone carrying this TCR beta chain was seen a few times. Seattle patients were enrolled while actively infected and followed longitudinally. These data belong to a study of blood T cell repertoires in COVID-19. Study overall: The cDNA or gDNA used as material had been derived from T cells, B-cell-depleted T cells, or PBMCs.

As handled by the study authors: Estimation of nucleated cell counts relied on the amplification of reference gene primers. This table comes from immunoSEQ multiplex PCR, and its TCRdb copy is limited to in-frame clones, with some not included. The DNA gave D and trimming, while V, J and clone size come from that table. The sample gives about 410,000 clones, about 91% of which show up once; 1.5% to 1.8% is in the top ten. The specimen was peripheral blood. This receptor was taken from a woman aged 40 to 49 with COVID-19, enrolled during active disease.

CDR3 loop: CASSHVGGAYNEQFF. CDR3 sequence (DNA): TGTGCCAGCAGCCATGTGGGGGGGGCCTACAATGAGCAGTTCTTC. The J gene is TRBJ2-1, the V gene TRBV11-1, with TRBD2 identical over 7 bases. Germline-derived CDR1 and CDR2 are SGHAT and FQDESV (reference sequence). J gave up 2 bases and V 5 bases, and 6 bases lay outside the gene matches. The CDR3 runs 15 residues.